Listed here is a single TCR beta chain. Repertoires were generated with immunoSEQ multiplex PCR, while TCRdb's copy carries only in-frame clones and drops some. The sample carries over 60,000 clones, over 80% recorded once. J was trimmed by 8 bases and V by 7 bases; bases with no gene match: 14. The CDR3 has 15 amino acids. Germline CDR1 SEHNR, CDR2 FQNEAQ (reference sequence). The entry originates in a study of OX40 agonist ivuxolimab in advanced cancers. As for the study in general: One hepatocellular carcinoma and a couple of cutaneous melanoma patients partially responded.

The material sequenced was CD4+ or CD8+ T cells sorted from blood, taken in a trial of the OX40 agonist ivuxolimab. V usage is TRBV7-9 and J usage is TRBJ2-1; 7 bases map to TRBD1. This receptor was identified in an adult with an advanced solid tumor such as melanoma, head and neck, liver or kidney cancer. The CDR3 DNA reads TGTGCCAGCATCCGACCGGGACAGCCGTCGGATGAGCAGTTCTTC. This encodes CASIRPGQPSDEQFF.